The sequence of this T cell receptor (beta chain) was determined in a study of blood T cell repertoires in COVID-19. About the research overall: Italy, Spain and the United States were the sources of the convalescent and acute COVID-19 samples. The analysed material was cDNA or gDNA that came from T cells, B-cell-depleted T cells, or PBMCs.

V shed 4 bases, J shed 6 bases, and the junction held 6 bases outside the gene matches. Germline V gives CDR1 SGHNT, CDR2 YYREEE (reference sequence). The CDR3 runs to 14 residues. Authors' analysis steps: Estimation of nucleated cell counts relied on the amplification of reference gene primers. Clones were read by immunoSEQ multiplex PCR, and TCRdb kept only the in-frame ones, dropping some. V and J calls and clone size follow that table, whereas D and trimming were derived from the DNA. Seen here are roughly 62,000 clones, approximately 86% observed once, and the top ten hold about 0.93%. V gene TRBV5-4 combines with J gene TRBJ1-2, with 10 bases aligning to TRBD1. The sequencing input was peripheral blood. The TCR originated in a man in his 70s with acute or convalescent COVID-19. CDR3 nucleotides: TGTGCCAGCAGCCTACGGGACAGGGGCCATGGCTACACCTTC. Translation gives CASSLRDRGHGYTF.